This T cell receptor (beta chain) stems from a study of T cell repertoires in cytomegalovirus infection. The study's findings and limits: Clonotypes of TCR beta that were HLA-C-restricted and CMV-specific dominated the ex vivo response.

TCRdb fed the reads into MiXCR, producing one record per CDR3 protein. The repertoire holds 110,000 or so distinct CDR3 sequences, with roughly 30% as singletons. Looked up from germline, CDR1 is SGHTA and CDR2 is FQGNSA. This CDR3 is 16 amino acids long. V was shortened by 2 bases and J by 0 bases, with 13 bases between the two germline ends. A remark on this clonotype: The antigen is unknown.

The specimen comprised CD8+ T cells from cultured PBMCs, sampled from culture after CMV antigen stimulation. This TCR was sampled from a human donor in good health (CMV status not recorded). Some clones in this sample may be carry-over from other donors' samples. The V and J genes are TRBV7-2 and TRBJ2-5; D may correspond to TRBD1 or TRBD2 (6 bases each). CDR3 region: CASSLLTGAYQETQYF. The CDR3 nucleotides read TGTGCCAGCAGCTTATTGACGGGGGCGTACCAAGAGACCCAGTACTTC.